This TCR beta chain was observed in a study of blood T cell repertoires in COVID-19 (dated by TCRdb to the early 2020s). For context, the study as a whole: Samples from collaborators originated in the United States, Italy and Spain and spanned both the acute and convalescent phases of COVID-19. The material from the prospective study consisted of cDNA or gDNA derived from T cells, B-cell-depleted T cells, or PBMCs. A de-identified subject ID, COVID-19 status, age in years and sex were almost always included in the sample metadata. The repertoires were made available in a free public database intended to serve as a resource for research on the immune response to SARS-CoV-2. Samples came from the ongoing ImmuneRACE study (first 160 participants) plus 1,254 subjects from 6 global collaborators. Where available, HLA class I and class II types were obtained from metadata supplied by the sample provider rather than from assay-based typing. Subjects who had been exposed to COVID-19, were actively infected with it, or had recovered from it provided the deeply sampled blood TCRbeta repertoires that made up the dataset.

With regard to this clone: The target of this receptor is not known. No qualities accompany the bases; no much larger clone lies one base away.

A distance of 18 bases separates the germline ends of V and J, which lose 4 bases and 2 bases respectively. According to the germline V gene (reference sequence), CDR1 reads LNHDA and CDR2 reads SQIVND. There are 17 amino acids in the CDR3, from cysteine to phenylalanine inclusive. CDR3 DNA only is kept here, 51 bases in frame from base 1. Another Seattle source contributed samples from volunteer blood donors who had recovered from COVID-19. Whole blood was collected in K2EDTA tubes by collaborating institutions according to the institutions' own protocols. For TCRbeta analysis, collaborator samples were shipped as frozen whole blood, as isolated PBMCs, or as DNA extracted from either sample type. The immunoSEQ Assay, a bias-controlled multiplex PCR, was used to amplify TCRbeta CDR3 regions from genomic DNA. In the source study's methods: Nucleated cell counts per sample were estimated from amplification of reference gene primers within the assay. To quantify the absolute abundance of each unique TCRbeta CDR3 rearrangement, sequence reads were collapsed and filtered. Productive Simpson clonality was computed per sample as the square root of Simpson's diversity index over productive rearrangements. TCRdb stores this immuneACCESS table with in-frame sequences only. Part of the clones is absent; in the studies checked, under half of the shortfall reflects unresolved V genes, and no reason is known for the rest. V and J calls plus clone size are reproduced from that table; the DNA served to infer D and trimming. Recorded for this sample are just over 70,000 clones; around 80% of them occurred a single time. The ten top clones hold about 20% of the sample.

The study at large found these results: The quantity of clinical and demographic metadata differed by source and by participant and was supplied without curation.

This TCR was sampled from a man in his 70s who had recovered from COVID-19. This receptor chain uses TRBV19 and TRBJ1-5; no confident D gene assignment can be made. The sample consisted of peripheral blood. The CDR3: CASSRRMEENGNQPQHF. The DNA reads TGTGCCAGTAGTAGGCGGATGGAAGAAAATGGCAATCAGCCCCAGCATTTT. This CDR3, with the reference TRBV19 and TRBJ1-5 proteins standing in past its ends, gives the full variable domain DGGITQSPKYLFRKEGQNVTLSCEQNLNHDAMYWYRQDPGQGLRLIYYSQIVNDFQKGDIAEGYSVSREKKESFPLTVTSAQKNPTAFYLCASSRRMEENGNQPQHFGDGTRLSIL.